A selection of T cell receptor beta chains follows, all from one sample in a study of T cell responses to AZD1222 COVID-19 vaccine. TCRdb's table, derived via immunoSEQ multiplex PCR, lists solely in-frame clones and lacks some. The sample lists around 100,000 clones, about 88% occurring once. The sequencing used peripheral blood, collected on day 0 of AZD1222 vaccination. All receptors come from an adult in good health. Both conserved end residues are part of each CDR3. Each record gives: D gene, clone size, V gene, J gene, CDR3 length, CDR3 protein, CDR3 DNA. A D gene is named only where the DNA matches it firmly. Some rows mark clone size as missing; the rest say once, few, many or name a class of expanded clone.

>NA|NA|TRBV7-9|TRBJ1-4|16
CASSHPTSRGGEKLFF
TGTGCCAGCAGCCACCCGACGTCCAGGGGAGGTGAAAAACTGTTTTTT
>NA|NA|TRBV10-3|TRBJ2-1|11
CAISEYNEQFF
TGTGCCATCAGTGAATACAATGAGCAGTTCTTC
>NA|few|TRBV6-5|TRBJ1-4|14
CASSYLGGDEKLFF
TGTGCCAGCAGTTACCTGGGGGGCGACGAAAAACTGTTTTTT
>NA|NA|TRBV15|TRBJ1-5|17
CATHGGNDRYSNQPQHF
TGTGCCACCCATGGAGGGAACGACAGGTATAGCAATCAGCCCCAGCATTTT
>TRBD1|NA|TRBV6-5|TRBJ1-5|14
CASSYGTGIQPQHF
TGTGCCAGCAGTTATGGGACAGGGATACAGCCCCAGCATTTT
>NA|NA|TRBV6-5|TRBJ1-3|16
CASSSGQSSSGNTIYF
TGTGCCAGCAGTTCTGGACAGAGCAGCTCTGGAAACACCATATATTTT
>NA|NA|TRBV27|TRBJ1-1|14
CASSRTAMNTEAFF
TGTGCCAGCAGTCGGACAGCCATGAACACTGAAGCTTTCTTT
>NA|NA|TRBV7-9|TRBJ1-6|15
CASRPPGLHNSPLHF
TGTGCCAGCAGGCCACCGGGACTCCATAATTCACCCCTCCACTTT
>NA|once|TRBV18|TRBJ2-1|13
CASSLQESGEQFF
TGTGCCAGCTCACTACAGGAGAGTGGTGAGCAGTTCTTC
>TRBD1|few|TRBV28|TRBJ1-2|16
CASSLFIGTGVGGYTF
TGTGCCAGCAGTTTATTTATCGGGACAGGGGTAGGTGGCTACACCTTC